One T cell receptor beta chain is described in this entry. This record comes from a study of cytomegalovirus exposure and HLA in healthy donors. The assay was immunoSEQ multiplex PCR, and TCRdb's table has in-frame clones only and misses some. The sample carries about 190,000 clones, approximately 85% recorded once. This receptor was identified in a woman between 18 and 29 years old in good health and CMV-seronegative. Sequenced: PBMCs.

CDR3 sequence: CASSIFSGTNSPLHF. The CDR3 DNA follows: TGTGCCAGTAGTATTTTTTCCGGGACAAACTCACCCCTCCACTTT. V usage is TRBV19 and J usage is TRBJ1-6; a weak D match, TRBD1 (6 bases). The V end was cut by 3 bases, the J end by 10 bases, with 16 bases between. The CDR3 sequence is 15 residues long. Germline loops: CDR1 LNHDA, CDR2 SQIVND (reference sequence).